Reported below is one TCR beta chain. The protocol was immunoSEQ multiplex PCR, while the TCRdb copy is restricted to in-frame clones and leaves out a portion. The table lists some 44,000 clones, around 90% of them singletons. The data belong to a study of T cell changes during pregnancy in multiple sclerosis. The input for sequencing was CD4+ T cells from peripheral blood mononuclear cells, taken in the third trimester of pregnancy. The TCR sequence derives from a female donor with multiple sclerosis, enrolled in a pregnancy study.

The chain's CDR3 is CASSFGSYEQYF. CDR3 nucleotides: TGTGCCAGCAGTTTCGGGTCCTACGAGCAGTACTTC. This chain connects TRBV6-6 to TRBJ2-7; no firm D call. Germline V gene lookup returns CDR1 MNHNY and CDR2 SVGAGI (reference sequence). V gave up 4 bases and J gave up 1 base, with 5 bases separating them. This CDR3 spans 12 amino acids.